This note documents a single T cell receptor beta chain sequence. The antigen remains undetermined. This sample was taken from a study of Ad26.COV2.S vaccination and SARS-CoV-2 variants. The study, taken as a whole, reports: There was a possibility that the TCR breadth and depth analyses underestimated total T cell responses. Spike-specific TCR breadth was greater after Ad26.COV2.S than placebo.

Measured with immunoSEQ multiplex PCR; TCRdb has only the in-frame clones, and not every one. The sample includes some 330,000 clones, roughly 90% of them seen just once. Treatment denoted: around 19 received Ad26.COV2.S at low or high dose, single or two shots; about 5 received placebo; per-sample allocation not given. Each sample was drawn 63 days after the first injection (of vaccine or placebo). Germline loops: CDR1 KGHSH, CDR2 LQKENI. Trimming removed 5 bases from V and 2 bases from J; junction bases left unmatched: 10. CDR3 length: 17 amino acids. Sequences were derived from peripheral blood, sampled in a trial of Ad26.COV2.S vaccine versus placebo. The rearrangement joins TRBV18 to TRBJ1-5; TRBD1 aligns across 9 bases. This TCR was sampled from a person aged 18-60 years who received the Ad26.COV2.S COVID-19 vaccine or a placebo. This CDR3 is CASSETPGQGRNQPQHF. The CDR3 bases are TGTGCCAGCTCAGAAACACCGGGACAGGGACGCAATCAGCCCCAGCATTTT.